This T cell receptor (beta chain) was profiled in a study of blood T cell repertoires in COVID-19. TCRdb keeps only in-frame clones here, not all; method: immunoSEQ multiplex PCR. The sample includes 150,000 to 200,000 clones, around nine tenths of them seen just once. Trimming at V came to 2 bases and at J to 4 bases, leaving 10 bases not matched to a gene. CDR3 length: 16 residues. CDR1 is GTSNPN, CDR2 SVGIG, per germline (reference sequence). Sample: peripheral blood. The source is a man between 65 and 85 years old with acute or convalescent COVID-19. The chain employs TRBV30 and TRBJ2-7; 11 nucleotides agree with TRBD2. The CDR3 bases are TGTGCCTGGAGTAGTAGCGGGAGGGTTTACCTTTACGAGCAGTACTTC. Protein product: CAWSSSGRVYLYEQYF.